This record looks at one TCR beta chain sequence and its context. Its specificity is not known. Germline lookup yields CDR1 MNHEY and CDR2 SMNVEV (reference sequence). The CDR3 sequence is 14 residues long. Trimming took off 5 bases at V and 0 bases at J, with 8 bases between the two ends. The entirety of the isolated RNA underwent reverse transcription, so expressed TCRB transcripts were sequenced. Some clones are missing from TCRdb's copy, which holds only in-frame ones; the method was immunoSEQ multiplex PCR. The data contain about 260,000 clones, roughly two thirds of them singletons. A single heparinised blood sample, averaging roughly 110 mL, was obtained per donor. This sample was taken from a study of beta chain features in type 1 diabetes. Study results and limitations: Any HLA type influence on TCRB rearrangement was left unresolved here. Patients and controls would share equally any PCR tilt toward shorter templates.

The receptor was derived from a man aged 25 to 45 in good health. The chain is built from TRBV27 and TRBJ2-4; a possible D gene is TRBD2 (5 bases). Sequences were obtained from naive CD4+ T cells from blood. CDR3 in DNA: TGTGCCAGCAGTCGCGGGCTAGCCAAAAACATTCAGTACTTC. As protein: CASSRGLAKNIQYF.